This T cell receptor beta chain was profiled in a study of cytomegalovirus exposure and HLA in healthy donors. Concerning this clone: Its specificity is unknown.

General study points: In a later analysis, V- and J-gene trimming of beta chains associated with a DCLRE1C missense variant, replicated independently. The availability of immune exposure information extended only to CMV serostatus.

The germline CDR1 and CDR2 sequences are MDHEN and SYDVKM. This CDR3 region has 14 residues. J was trimmed by 5 bases and V by 2 bases; bases with no gene match: 4. The primer mix had 60 Vbeta and 13 Jbeta primers. Sequencing used immunoSEQ multiplex PCR; TCRdb keeps in-frame clones, though not all of them. Of more than 90,000 clones in the sample, 55% to 80% were seen once. This receptor was taken from a woman aged 25 to 45 in good health and CMV-seronegative. Sequencing input: PBMCs. The chain recombines TRBV28 with TRBJ2-7; 9 positions agree with TRBD1. The CDR3 coding sequence is TGTGCCAGCAGTTTAAGGGACAGGGTCCACGAGCAGTACTTC. It encodes CASSLRDRVHEQYF.